Presented here are 10 T cell receptor beta chains from one specimen sequenced in a study of T cells in Graves' hyperthyroidism and ophthalmopathy. Amplification of TCR beta CDR3 regions used RNA as the template. In the first-round RT-PCR of the TCR CDR3, the HTBI primer set was used. TCRdb reanalysed the multiplex PCR reads using MiXCR and keeps one entry per CDR3 protein. The profile shows about 840,000 distinct CDR3 sequences, around 38% of them singletons. Sequencing was performed on blood. The origin of the receptors is a young man with Graves' hyperthyroidism.

CDR3 region: CASSSPLAGAGETQYF. The CDR3 region has the DNA TGTGCCAGCAGCTCCCCCCTGGCGGGGGCGGGGGAGACCCAGTACTTC. The rearrangement links TRBV11-2 to TRBJ2-5, with D possibly TRBD2 on 7 matching bases. Trimming removed 4 bases at V and 5 bases at J, with 20 bases between. CDR1 is SGHAT and CDR2 is FQNNGV in the germline V gene. CDR3 size: 16 residues.

This clonotype was detected only a few times. The J gene is TRBJ1-1, the V gene TRBV7-9, with D perhaps TRBD1 (6 bases). This CDR3 is 13 amino acids long. V lost 3 bases, J lost 4 bases, and 9 bases lay in between. Germline V gives CDR1 SEHNR, CDR2 FQNEAQ (reference sequence). CDR3 sequence reads: CASSFGDITEAFF. DNA of the CDR3: TGTGCCAGCAGCTTCGGGGACATCACTGAAGCTTTCTTT.

This clonotype has just a few counts. The chain joins TRBV12-3 or TRBV12-4 to TRBJ1-2, with D maybe TRBD1 (5 bases). V lost 8 bases, J lost 4 bases, and 20 bases lay in between. CDR3 length: 15 amino acids. For the CDR3, the DNA is TGTGCCAGCGTGGGAGGGTGGGGGACTAGCTATGGCTACACCTTC. It yields the protein CASVGGWGTSYGYTF.

This clonotype was seen ten or more times. The CDR3 region is CASSLVGGMGQPQHF. In DNA, the CDR3 is TGTGCCAGCAGCTTAGTAGGAGGGATGGGTCAGCCCCAGCATTTT. The genes are TRBV7-8 and TRBJ1-5; D uncertain. The germline V and J ends were trimmed by 1 base and 6 bases, with 13 bases remaining between them. The CDR3 has 15 amino acids. Germline loops: CDR1 SGHVS, CDR2 FQNEAQ.

The V call is TRBV9, the J call TRBJ1-2; maybe TRBD1 (6 bases). Trimming removed 0 bases at V and 2 bases at J, with 14 bases between. The CDR3 consists of 16 residues. Germline V gene sequence: CDR1 SGDLS, CDR2 YYNGEE. The CDR3 region has the DNA TGTGCCAGCAGCGTAGCCCCCGGCAGGGGAAACTATGGCTACACCTTC. It is translated as CASSVAPGRGNYGYTF.

This clonotype appeared many times. The chain uses TRBV3-1 and TRBJ1-2; the D is unclear. The germline V gene encodes CDR1 LGHDT and CDR2 YNNKEL (reference sequence). Trimming stripped 0 bases from V and 6 bases from J, with 11 bases between. The CDR3 spans 14 residues. The CDR3 DNA sequence: TGTGCCAGCAGCCAAGACAGGAGAACTCATGGCTACACCTTC. It is translated as CASSQDRRTHGYTF.

Ten or more counts support this clonotype. The chain is built from TRBV7-2 and TRBJ1-3; the D gene is possibly TRBD1 (5 bases). There are 16 residues in the CDR3. Germline assignment: CDR1 SGHTA and CDR2 FQGNSA. V was clipped by 3 bases and J by 4 bases, with 16 bases between them. CDR3 loop: CASSLTLRETGNTIYF. The CDR3 DNA reads TGTGCCAGCAGCTTGACCCTCAGGGAGACCGGAAACACCATATATTTT.

This clonotype was detected only a few times. The J gene is TRBJ1-1, the V gene TRBV10-3, with 10 nucleotides matching TRBD1. With 6 bases clipped from V and 6 bases from J, the junction kept 7 bases outside the gene matches. CDR1 and CDR2 from the germline V gene are ENHRY and SYGVKD. The CDR3 spans 14 residues. The CDR3 sequence: CAISSGQGVAEAFF. Written as DNA, the CDR3 is TGTGCCATCAGCTCCGGACAGGGGGTCGCTGAAGCTTTCTTT.

The V and J genes are TRBV10-3 and TRBJ2-2; D is uncertain. This CDR3 spans 16 amino acids. The germline V gene encodes CDR1 ENHRY and CDR2 SYGVKD. Trimming removed 10 bases from V and 1 base from J, with 19 bases in between. In DNA form, the CDR3 reads TGTGCCAGCACCGCACGGACGGTCTTGAACACCGGGGAGCTGTTTTTT. Protein sequence: CASTARTVLNTGELFF.

This clonotype appeared many times. The chain couples TRBV7-6 to TRBJ2-7; TRBD1 agrees at 12 bases. The ends lost 5 bases at V and 4 bases at J; junction bases unmatched: 6. The CDR3 has 15 residues. CDR1 is SGHVS, CDR2 FNYEAQ, per germline. The CDR3 DNA reads TGTGCCAGCAGCGCCGGGACAGGGGGCACATACGAGCAGTACTTC. This codes for CASSAGTGGTYEQYF. The full variable domain, with the rest looked up from reference TRBV7-6 and TRBJ2-7, is GAGVSQSPRYKVTKRGQDVALRCDPISGHVSLYWYRQALGQGPEFLTYFNYEAQQDKSGLPNDRFSAERPEGSISTLTIQRTEQRDSAMYRCASSAGTGGTYEQYFGPGTRLTVT.